These T cell receptor beta chains were read from a single sample in a study of blood T cell repertoires in COVID-19. The repertoire was sequenced with immunoSEQ multiplex PCR; TCRdb's copy has only in-frame clones and lacks some. The profile shows more than 150,000 clones, approximately 86% of them singletons. The sample was peripheral blood. These receptors were collected from a man aged 40-50 years with active or convalescent COVID-19. The CDR3 runs from the conserved cysteine through the conserved F or W. The D gene is left open where the match is weak. A clone size is listed for some rows: how often the clone was seen (once, few, many), or a class if it is expanded.

v_call	d_call	j_call	clone_size	cdr3_aa	cdr3_nt
TRBV24-1	TRBD1	TRBJ2-7	.	CATSDPGTGSHEQYF	TGTGCCACCAGTGACCCCGGGACAGGGTCCCACGAGCAGTACTTC
TRBV11-3	.	TRBJ2-1	.	CASSFRALASEQFF	TGTGCCAGCAGCTTCAGGGCTCTGGCGAGTGAGCAGTTCTTC
TRBV28	TRBD1	TRBJ1-3	.	CASTVTGGVSGNTIYF	TGTGCCAGCACCGTTACAGGGGGAGTCTCTGGAAACACCATATATTTT
TRBV7-9	TRBD1	TRBJ1-3	.	CASARDRVSLGNTIYF	TGTGCCAGCGCTAGGGACAGGGTCTCTCTCGGAAACACCATATATTTT
TRBV3-1/TRBV3-2	.	TRBJ2-2	.	CASSQELLTNTGELFF	TGTGCCAGCAGCCAAGAATTGCTCACAAACACCGGGGAGCTGTTTTTT
TRBV3-1/TRBV3-2	TRBD2	TRBJ2-3	.	CASSPTGGLARDTQYF	TGTGCCAGCAGCCCAACGGGAGGGCTAGCAAGAGATACGCAGTATTTT
TRBV28	TRBD1	TRBJ1-5	.	CASSFSRDRIAGNQPQHF	TGTGCCAGCAGCTTCTCCCGGGACAGGATCGCGGGTAATCAGCCCCAGCATTTT
TRBV11-1	.	TRBJ2-5	.	CASSSPSRETQYF	TGTGCCAGCAGCTCTCCCTCCCGGGAGACCCAGTACTTC
TRBV13	TRBD2	TRBJ2-1	once	CASSPTLAGVFGEQFF	TGTGCCAGCAGCCCAACACTAGCGGGGGTTTTCGGTGAGCAGTTCTTC
TRBV28	TRBD1	TRBJ1-4	.	CASSSPGQDEKLFF	TGTGCCAGCAGTTCCCCGGGACAGGACGAAAAACTGTTTTTT